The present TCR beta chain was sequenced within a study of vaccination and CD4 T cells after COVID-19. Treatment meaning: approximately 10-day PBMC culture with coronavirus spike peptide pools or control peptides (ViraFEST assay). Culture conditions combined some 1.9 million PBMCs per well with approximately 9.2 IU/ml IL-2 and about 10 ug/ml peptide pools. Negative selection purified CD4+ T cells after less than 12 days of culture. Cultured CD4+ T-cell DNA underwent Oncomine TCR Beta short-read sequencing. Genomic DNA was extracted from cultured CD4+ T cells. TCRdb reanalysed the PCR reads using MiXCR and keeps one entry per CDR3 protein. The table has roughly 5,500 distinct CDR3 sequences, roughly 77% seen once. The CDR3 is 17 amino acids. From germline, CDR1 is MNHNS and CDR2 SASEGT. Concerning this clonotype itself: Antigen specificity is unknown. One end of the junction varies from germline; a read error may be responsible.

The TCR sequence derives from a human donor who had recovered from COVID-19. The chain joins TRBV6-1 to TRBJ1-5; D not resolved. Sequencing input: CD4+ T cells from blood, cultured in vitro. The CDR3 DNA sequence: TGTGCCATCAGTGAGTCCCGGACGGCCGATAGCAATCAGCCCCAGCATTTT. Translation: CAISESRTADSNQPQHF.